Given below is one TCR beta chain in context. What it binds is unknown. In the CD4+ fraction, cells were divided into CD45RA+ naive and CD45RA-negative memory subsets. Trimming at V came to 4 bases and at J to 5 bases, leaving 6 bases not matched to a gene. Per the germline V gene, CDR1 is MDHEN and CDR2 is SYDVKM. The CDR3 runs to 15 residues. This record belongs to a study of shared clonotypes between healthy human individuals. Sequencing used immunoSEQ multiplex PCR; TCRdb keeps in-frame clones, though not all of them. The table lists 2 million to 2.5 million clones, approximately 94% of them singletons. Overall study findings and caveats: A handful of donors held about 5% of naive CD4 clonotypes in common.

The J gene is TRBJ2-5, the V gene TRBV28; TRBD1 matches 11 bases. The receptor comes from a man younger than 35 in good health. Sequenced input: naive CD4+ T cells sorted from blood. Regarding subset: CD45RA+ positively selected. The CDR3 DNA reads TGTGCCAGCAGTTCCGGGACAGGGGGGAGGGAGACCCAGTACTTC. Its protein is CASSSGTGGRETQYF.